Shown below are 24 T cell receptor beta chains from a single sample sequenced in a study of circulating tumor DNA in untreated peripheral T-cell lymphoma. TCRdb's copy holds only in-frame clones and misses some; the assay was immunoSEQ multiplex PCR. The table has around 1,100 clones, about 80% seen once. The sequenced material came from tumor tissue. The receptors were gathered from a human donor with peripheral T-cell lymphoma.

The chain uses TRBV18 and TRBJ2-3, with 7 bases aligning to TRBD2. The germline CDR1 and CDR2 sequences are KGHSH and LQKENI. With V trimmed by 4 bases and J by 2 bases, 3 bases remained unmatched. The CDR3 runs to 14 residues. The CDR3 loop is CASSLTSDTDTQYF. CDR3 DNA: TGTGCCAGCTCACTCACTAGCGACACAGATACGCAGTATTTT.

The chain joins TRBV14 to TRBJ2-7; D may be TRBD2 (6 bases). CDR3 length: 18 amino acids. Germline CDR1 and CDR2: SGHDN and FVKESK. Trimming stripped 0 bases from V and 2 bases from J, with 20 bases between. The CDR3 region is CASSQDFPVVSGTYEQYF. CDR3 nucleotides: TGTGCCAGCAGCCAAGATTTCCCCGTAGTTAGCGGAACCTACGAGCAGTACTTC.

The gene calls are TRBV7-5 and TRBJ2-1; TRBD2, the table's D call, lacks a check against the DNA. TRBV7-5 is annotated as a pseudogene. The CDR3 extends over 15 amino acids. The CDR3 DNA follows: TGTGCCAGCAGCCCAGTAGCGGAGAGTTACAATGAGCAGTTCTTC. Translating gives CASSPVAESYNEQFF.

The chain has TRBV6-7 and TRBJ1-1; perhaps TRBD1 as D (5 bases). TRBV6-7 is an ORF; its function is uncertain. The CDR3 spans 13 residues. Trimming took 10 bases from V and 6 from J, leaving 18 bases between them. The CDR3 loop is CAIRRGEGPEAFF. DNA of the CDR3: TGTGCCATCAGAAGGGGCGAGGGCCCTGAAGCTTTCTTT.

The J gene is TRBJ1-5, the V gene TRBV30; D unresolved. The CDR3 sequence is 13 residues long. CDR1 and CDR2 from the germline V gene are GTSNPN and SVGIG (reference sequence). Trimming took 3 bases from V and 1 from J, leaving 7 bases between them. As DNA, the CDR3 is TGTGCCTGGAGAGGTACGAGCAATCAGCCCCAGCATTTT. It encodes CAWRGTSNQPQHF.

V is TRBV19 and J is TRBJ1-2; D is ambiguous. The CDR3 extends over 14 amino acids. V was cut by 3 bases and J by 4 bases, with 12 bases left in between. Germline V lookup: CDR1 LNHDA, CDR2 SQIVND (reference sequence). CDR3 loop: CASSIARRGYGYTF. The CDR3, as DNA: TGTGCCAGTAGTATCGCCCGGCGGGGCTATGGCTACACCTTC. Using reference TRBV19 and TRBJ1-2 for the parts outside the CDR3, the full variable domain is DGGITQSPKYLFRKEGQNVTLSCEQNLNHDAMYWYRQDPGQGLRLIYYSQIVNDFQKGDIAEGYSVSREKKESFPLTVTSAQKNPTAFYLCASSIARRGYGYTFGSGTRLTVV.

The CDR3 is CASQTLDNFVGELFF. CDR3 in DNA: TGTGCCAGCCAGACATTAGACAACTTTGTCGGGGAGCTGTTTTTT. The rearrangement uses TRBV2 and TRBJ2-2; D is undetermined. This CDR3 contains 15 residues. Germline values: CDR1 SNHLY, CDR2 FYNNEI. Trimming pared 8 bases from V and 7 bases from J, leaving 20 bases between. The whole variable domain, remainder taken from reference TRBV2 and TRBJ2-2, is EPEVTQTPSHQVTQMGQEVILRCVPISNHLYFYWYRQILGQKVEFLVSFYNNEISEKSEIFDDQFSVERPDGSNFTLKIRSTKLEDSAMYFCASQTLDNFVGELFFGEGSRLTVL.

The J gene is TRBJ2-7, the V gene TRBV6-8; 8 bases map to TRBD1. Unmatched junction bases numbered 17, after V lost 9 bases and J lost 4 bases. There are 16 residues in the CDR3. The germline V gene has CDR1 MNHGY and CDR2 SAAAGT. CDR3 sequence reads: CASRPGQGGPSYEQYF. The CDR3 coding sequence is TGTGCCAGTAGACCTGGACAGGGAGGTCCGAGTTACGAGCAGTACTTC.

The chain has TRBV6-8 and TRBJ2-5, with 7 nucleotides matching TRBD2. Germline CDR1 MNHGY, CDR2 SAAAGT. Unmatched junction bases numbered 6, after V lost 7 bases and J lost 4 bases. This CDR3 has 13 residues. The CDR3 is CASTGGGAETQYF. As DNA, the CDR3 is TGTGCCAGCACAGGCGGGGGAGCAGAGACCCAGTACTTC.

V and J are TRBV28 and TRBJ2-7; TRBD2 aligns across 10 bases. CDR3 length: 15 residues. V was clipped by 8 bases and J by 5 bases; unmatched bases: 12. CDR1 is MDHEN and CDR2 is SYDVKM in the germline V gene. CDR3 bases: TGTGCCAGCCGTGGAGCGGGAGGGAATAATGACGAGCAGTACTTC. Protein product: CASRGAGGNNDEQYF.

The genes are TRBV6-8 and TRBJ2-7; TRBD2 matches 9 bases. The CDR3 has 14 residues. The V gene's germline CDR1 is MNHGY and CDR2 SAAAGT. The V gene end was trimmed by 6 bases and the J gene end by 4 bases; junction bases not matched to a gene: 7. The CDR3 coding sequence is TGTGCCAGCAGACTTAGCGGGAGCTTGTACGAGCAGTACTTC. Translated, it gives CASRLSGSLYEQYF.

The chain carries TRBV10-1 and TRBJ1-5; D is uncertain. Germline V gene lookup returns CDR1 WNHNN and CDR2 SYGVQD (reference sequence). The V end lost 6 bases, the J end lost 0 bases, and 15 bases lay between the germline ends. This CDR3 has 16 residues. DNA for the CDR3: TGCGCCAGCAGCGACCCGCGACGGAATAGCAATCAGCCCCAGCATTTT. Its translation: CASSDPRRNSNQPQHF.

On this clone: Mismatch with germline at one junction end may stem from a read error. The rearrangement joins TRBV6-8 to TRBJ2-6; D possibly uses TRBD1 or TRBD2 (5 bases each). This CDR3 has 19 amino acids. Germline CDR1 MNHGY, CDR2 SAAAGT. The CDR3 is CASSYLSRGASPGANILTF. CDR3 DNA sequence: TGTGCCAGCAGTTACCTTAGTAGAGGGGCCTCTCCTGGGGCCAACATCCTGACTTTC.

The sample holds a few counts of this clone. The chain uses TRBV15 and TRBJ2-3; 7 positions match TRBD1. This CDR3 has 15 amino acids. Trimming removed 0 bases from V and 7 bases from J; junction bases left unmatched: 7. Germline CDR1 and CDR2: LNHNV and YYDKDF (reference sequence). CDR3 sequence (DNA): TGTGCCACCAGCAGAGACGGACAGGAAACAAATACGCAGTATTTT. The encoded protein is CATSRDGQETNTQYF.

The J gene is TRBJ2-6, the V gene TRBV18; D perhaps matches TRBD1 (6 bases). Trimming took 3 bases from V and 0 from J, leaving 18 bases between them. Germline V gene lookup returns CDR1 KGHSH and CDR2 LQKENI. The CDR3 totals 19 residues. Here the CDR3 reads CASSPKQGGSYSGANVLTF. The CDR3 DNA sequence: TGTGCCAGCTCACCCAAACAGGGTGGAAGCTACTCTGGGGCCAACGTCCTGACTTTC.

A word on this clone: One junction end does not reproduce the germline sequence, and a read error may be involved. The chain employs TRBV15 and TRBJ1-2; 7 bases map to TRBD1. Germline values: CDR1 LNHNV, CDR2 YYDKDF (reference sequence). The CDR3 consists of 14 residues. The CDR3 nucleotides read TGTGCTACCAGCCCGGGCAGGGGGAACTATGGCTACACCTTC. Amino acid sequence: CATSPGRGNYGYTF. The full variable domain, rest sourced from reference TRBV15 and TRBJ1-2, is DAMVIQNPRYQVTQFGKPVTLSCSQTLNHNVMYWYQQKSSQAPKLLFHYYDKDFNNEADTPDNFQSRRPNTSFCFLDIRSPGLGDTAMYLCATSPGRGNYGYTFGSGTRLTVV.

The gene calls are TRBV29-1 and TRBJ2-7; no clear D gene. CDR1 and CDR2 (germline): SQVTM, ANQGSEA. Trimming cost V 4 bases and J 6 bases, with 13 bases left between them. The CDR3 spans 12 residues. Written as DNA, the CDR3 is TGCAGCGTTGTTGAAATCTTAGGCGAGCAGTACTTC. This gives the protein CSVVEILGEQYF.

This clone was seen a single time. This rearrangement joins TRBV7-6 to TRBJ2-5; 13 bases are a match to TRBD2. CDR1 is SGHVS and CDR2 is FNYEAQ in the germline V gene. The CDR3 runs to 17 residues. The V segment lost 8 bases and the J segment 5 bases; nucleotides outside the gene matches: 14. CDR3 sequence reads: CASCPGLAGPGDETQYF. CDR3 nucleotide sequence: TGTGCCAGCTGCCCGGGACTAGCGGGGCCGGGGGATGAGACCCAGTACTTC.

This CDR3 is CASSQTGNTGELFF. DNA for the CDR3: TGTGCCAGCAGCCAAACAGGGAACACCGGGGAGCTGTTTTTT. The chain has TRBV11-3 and TRBJ2-2; D may be TRBD1 (5 bases). The germline V and J ends were trimmed by 5 bases and 1 base, with 8 bases remaining between them. Germline values: CDR1 SGHNT, CDR2 YENEEA. This CDR3 spans 14 amino acids.

V gene TRBV18 combines with J gene TRBJ2-3, with 7 bases that match TRBD1. Unmatched junction bases numbered 11, after V lost 3 bases and J lost 2 bases. Per the germline V gene, CDR1 is KGHSH and CDR2 is LQKENI. The CDR3 is made up of 17 amino acids. CDR3 DNA sequence: TGTGCCAGCTCACCTCTCCCGAGGGGGCGTATCACAGATACGCAGTATTTT. It encodes CASSPLPRGRITDTQYF.

This chain uses TRBV6-8 with TRBJ2-3; D unresolved. The ends were cut back, 5 bases at V and 0 bases at J, with 9 bases in the middle. Looked up from germline, CDR1 is MNHGY and CDR2 is SAAAGT. The CDR3 extends over 14 amino acids. The CDR3 DNA is TGTGCCAGCAGTAGGACCCGAAGCACAGATACGCAGTATTTT. It is translated as CASSRTRSTDTQYF.

This chain connects TRBV28 to TRBJ1-4; 7 bases align to TRBD1. Germline CDR1 reads MDHEN; CDR2 reads SYDVKM. The V and J ends lost 6 bases and 0 bases, in that order; junction bases with no gene match: 13. The CDR3 is 18 residues long. In DNA form, the CDR3 reads TGTGCCAGCAGCCTGGACAGGCCCGCCAGAGCAACTAATGAAAAACTGTTTTTT. Translated: CASSLDRPARATNEKLFF.

V usage is TRBV25-1 and J usage is TRBJ2-2, with D possibly being TRBD2 (5 bases). The V gene's germline CDR1 is MGHDK and CDR2 SYGVNS. V lost 6 bases and J 4 bases, leaving 12 bases between the germline ends. This CDR3 spans 14 amino acids. CDR3 bases: TGTGCCAGCAGCCCTGGGAGAGGCACCGGGGAGCTGTTTTTT. It is translated as CASSPGRGTGELFF.

The V gene is TRBV18, the J gene TRBJ2-1; possible D gene TRBD2, 6 bases. Trimming shortened V by 3 bases and J by 0 bases, and 6 bases separated the two germline ends. Germline V lookup: CDR1 KGHSH, CDR2 LQKENI. This CDR3 has 14 amino acids. The CDR3 DNA reads as TGTGCCAGCTCACCGCGGGACTCCTACAATGAGCAGTTCTTC. Protein sequence: CASSPRDSYNEQFF.